This T cell receptor (beta chain) was sequenced for a study of regulatory T cells in long-lasting Graves disease. As for the study in general: Freshly diagnosed Graves' patients had used antithyroid drugs for under 3 months.

Ten or more counts support this clonotype. Noted time point: newly diagnosed GD, antithyroid drugs for less than 3 months. PBMCs provided the RNA from which the TCR library was made. This CDR3 is 15 amino acids long. Between the trimmed V and J ends, which lost 0 bases and 2 bases, there was a span of 9 bases. Germline CDR1 and CDR2: ENHRY and SYGVKD. The authors built TCR beta libraries using iRepertoire HTBI primers and Arm-PCR of CDR3 regions. Methods used by the authors: Analysis of the samples identified roughly 62 TRBV and 14 TRBJ segments. Using its own MiXCR run on the multiplex PCR reads, TCRdb lists one record per CDR3 protein. These V and J calls are TCRdb output, not the study's own analysis. This table holds 600,000 to 650,000 distinct CDR3 sequences, around 15% found once. These records were also assigned to another study, of T cells in Graves' hyperthyroidism and ophthalmopathy. This second study says: Initially, a first-round RT-PCR of the TCR CDR3 employed the HTBI primer set.

This receptor was identified in a woman aged 25 to 39 with Graves disease. The chain links TRBV10-3 to TRBJ2-3; D is ambiguous. Sequenced here: peripheral blood mononuclear cells (PBMCs), sampled at new diagnosis, from a patient treated with antithyroid drugs. In nucleotides, the CDR3 is TGTGCCATCAGTGAGTCAAGTGGGGTCACAGATACGCAGTATTTT. This codes for CAISESSGVTDTQYF.